A selection of T cell receptor beta chains follows, all from one sample in a study of T cell responses to AZD1222 COVID-19 vaccine. TCRdb keeps only in-frame clones here, not all; method: immunoSEQ multiplex PCR. The profile shows approximately 120,000 clones, roughly 90% of them singletons. Here the sequenced sample was peripheral blood, taken on day 0 of AZD1222 vaccination. All receptors derive from an adult in good health. Each CDR3 is given with its conserved first and last residue. The order of the fields is V gene, D gene, clone size, J gene, CDR3 protein, CDR3 DNA. D genes are given only for firm matches. Only part of the rows carry a size: once, few, many, or a class if the clone is expanded.

TRBV7-8	TRBD1	once	TRBJ1-1	CASSLGSGGNTEAFF	TGTGCCAGCAGCTTAGGTTCAGGGGGGAACACTGAAGCTTTCTTT
TRBV3-1/TRBV3-2	NA	NA	TRBJ2-5	CASSLDARAQYF	TGTGCCAGCAGCCTGGACGCCCGCGCCCAGTACTTC
TRBV5-6	NA	few	TRBJ1-1	CASTRNLGVNTEAFF	TGTGCCAGCACCCGAAACCTAGGGGTTAACACTGAAGCTTTCTTT
TRBV19	TRBD1	NA	TRBJ1-1	CASSMSGGSMNTEAFF	TGTGCCAGTAGTATGTCAGGGGGGTCTATGAACACTGAAGCTTTCTTT
TRBV7-8	NA	once	TRBJ1-1	CASSLARGALNTEAFF	TGTGCCAGCAGCTTAGCGCGGGGGGCCCTGAACACTGAAGCTTTCTTT
TRBV27	NA	NA	TRBJ1-6	CASSLGGSYNSPLHF	TGTGCCAGCAGTTTGGGGGGCTCCTATAATTCACCCCTCCACTTT
TRBV19	NA	NA	TRBJ2-1	CASSRGGNEQFF	TGTGCCAGTAGTAGAGGGGGCAATGAGCAGTTCTTC
TRBV6-2/TRBV6-3	NA	NA	TRBJ2-2	CASSQPPRGELFF	TGTGCCAGCAGTCAACCCCCCCGCGGGGAGCTGTTTTTT
TRBV5-1	NA	NA	TRBJ1-5	CASSLEGTSPQHF	TGCGCCAGCAGCTTGGAGGGGACCAGCCCCCAGCATTTT
TRBV5-1	NA	NA	TRBJ2-5	CASSPYQETQYF	TGCGCCAGCAGCCCGTACCAAGAGACCCAGTACTTC
TRBV7-2	NA	NA	TRBJ2-2	CASSLWGNTGELFF	TGTGCCAGCAGCTTATGGGGGAACACCGGGGAGCTGTTTTTT
TRBV7-9	TRBD1	NA	TRBJ2-7	CASSPQGAGLDYEQYF	TGTGCCAGCAGCCCCCAGGGGGCGGGATTAGACTACGAGCAGTACTTC
TRBV2	NA	NA	TRBJ2-7	CASRIIAGVSEQYF	TGTGCCAGCAGGATAATCGCAGGGGTAAGCGAGCAGTACTTC
TRBV7-3	TRBD1	NA	TRBJ1-6	CASSESGGGSPLHF	TGTGCCAGCAGCGAATCAGGGGGGGGTTCACCCCTCCACTTT
TRBV5-1	TRBD1	NA	TRBJ2-5	CASSATGEETQYF	TGCGCCAGCAGCGCGACAGGGGAGGAGACCCAGTACTTC
TRBV20-1	NA	NA	TRBJ1-1	CSARALNEAFF	TGCAGTGCTAGAGCCCTCAATGAAGCTTTCTTT
TRBV28	TRBD1	NA	TRBJ1-1	CASSLLGQGEAFF	TGTGCCAGCAGTTTGCTTGGACAGGGTGAAGCTTTCTTT
TRBV5-1	TRBD1	NA	TRBJ2-7	CASSLGTGYEQYF	TGCGCCAGCAGCTTGGGGACAGGGTACGAGCAGTACTTC
TRBV5-1	NA	NA	TRBJ2-4	CASSLPGGTENIQYF	TGCGCCAGCAGCTTGCCAGGTGGGACTGAAAACATTCAGTACTTC
TRBV5-1	NA	NA	TRBJ1-1	CASSLGGANTEAFF	TGCGCCAGCAGCCTCGGGGGGGCAAACACTGAAGCTTTCTTT
TRBV5-1	NA	few	TRBJ2-7	CASSPLGEKQYF	TGCGCCAGCAGCCCACTGGGGGAAAAGCAGTACTTC
TRBV19	NA	NA	TRBJ1-1	CASSIWEGNTEAFF	TGTGCCAGTAGTATCTGGGAGGGGAACACTGAAGCTTTCTTT
TRBV28	NA	NA	TRBJ2-5	CGTIGGDETQYF	TGTGGGACAATTGGGGGTGATGAGACCCAGTACTTC
TRBV9	TRBD1	NA	TRBJ1-6	CASSVEARGTVNSPLHF	TGTGCCAGCAGCGTCGAGGCAAGGGGGACAGTAAATTCACCCCTCCACTTT
TRBV7-2	NA	NA	TRBJ1-3	CASSLGGNGNTIYF	TGTGCCAGCAGCTTAGGAGGGAATGGAAACACCATATATTTT
TRBV24-1	NA	NA	TRBJ2-4	CATSDSDGAKNIQYF	TGTGCCACCAGTGATTCGGACGGGGCCAAAAACATTCAGTACTTC
TRBV7-2	NA	NA	TRBJ2-5	CASSQPTRTKTQYF	TGTGCCAGCAGCCAGCCGACAAGAACAAAGACCCAGTACTTC
TRBV19	NA	once	TRBJ1-1	CASSIGSNTEAFF	TGTGCCAGTAGTATAGGTAGTAACACTGAAGCTTTCTTT
TRBV7-9	NA	NA	TRBJ1-1	CASSLLLGFTEAFF	TGTGCCAGCAGCTTACTGCTTGGATTCACTGAAGCTTTCTTT
TRBV19	NA	once	TRBJ2-4	CASSMDSFKNIQYF	TGTGCCAGTAGTATGGACAGCTTCAAAAACATTCAGTACTTC
TRBV11-2	TRBD2	once	TRBJ2-1	CASSSLAGVRNEQFF	TGTGCCAGCAGCTCACTAGCGGGGGTAAGGAATGAGCAGTTCTTC
TRBV28	NA	NA	TRBJ1-2	CASSLDGAYYGYTF	TGTGCCAGCAGTTTAGATGGGGCGTATTATGGCTACACCTTC
TRBV27	NA	NA	TRBJ1-1	CASSLSFGSGDTEAFF	TGTGCCAGCAGTTTATCGTTCGGTTCGGGAGACACTGAAGCTTTCTTT
TRBV7-9	NA	NA	TRBJ2-2	CASSSGQNTGELFF	TGTGCCAGCAGCTCGGGACAGAACACCGGGGAGCTGTTTTTT
TRBV30	TRBD2	NA	TRBJ2-2	CAWSYGGAGELFF	TGTGCCTGGAGTTACGGGGGGGCCGGGGAGCTGTTTTTT
TRBV5-1	TRBD2	NA	TRBJ2-4	CASSLYASGTNIQYF	TGCGCCAGCAGCTTGTATGCTAGCGGGACAAACATTCAGTACTTC
TRBV16	NA	NA	TRBJ1-2	CASSQGRGNYGYTF	TGTGCCAGCAGCCAGGGCAGGGGCAACTATGGCTACACCTTC
TRBV9	NA	NA	TRBJ1-2	CASSVEDPYGYTF	TGTGCCAGCAGCGTAGAGGACCCGTATGGCTACACCTTC
TRBV7-7	NA	NA	TRBJ2-5	CASSSSPGETQYF	TGTGCTAGCAGCTCCTCCCCAGGGGAGACCCAGTACTTC
TRBV6-2/TRBV6-3	NA	few	TRBJ1-3	CASSHGTTGNTIYF	TGTGCCAGCAGTCACGGGACAACTGGAAACACCATATATTTT
TRBV6-4	TRBD1	NA	TRBJ1-4	CASSVLGRQGTTNEKLFF	TGTGCCAGCAGTGTTCTTGGTCGACAGGGAACCACTAATGAAAAACTGTTTTTT
TRBV7-9	TRBD1	once	TRBJ2-7	CASSHNRGQGNEQYF	TGTGCCAGCAGCCATAACCGGGGACAGGGGAACGAGCAGTACTTC
TRBV2	NA	NA	TRBJ1-2	CASSVTVGSTF	TGTGCCAGCAGTGTAACGGTGGGGAGCACCTTC
TRBV30	NA	NA	TRBJ2-3	CAWTTSTDTQYF	TGTGCCTGGACCACTAGCACAGATACGCAGTATTTT
TRBV11-3	TRBD1	NA	TRBJ1-6	CASSLGRTGTNSPLHF	TGTGCCAGCAGCTTAGGCCGGACAGGGACAAATTCACCCCTCCACTTT
TRBV6-5	NA	NA	TRBJ2-7	CASGGFSYEQYF	TGTGCCAGCGGGGGATTCTCCTACGAGCAGTACTTC
TRBV10-3	TRBD2	NA	TRBJ2-1	CAISESGLAGAYNEQFF	TGTGCCATCAGTGAGTCCGGACTAGCGGGGGCCTACAATGAGCAGTTCTTC
TRBV5-4	TRBD2	NA	TRBJ2-7	CASSPPGLAGGPHEQYF	TGTGCCAGCAGTCCCCCGGGACTAGCGGGAGGGCCACACGAGCAGTACTTC
TRBV28	NA	NA	TRBJ1-5	CASITPAGPQHF	TGTGCCAGCATCACCCCCGCGGGGCCCCAGCATTTT
TRBV21-1	NA	NA	TRBJ1-1	CASGQGTNTEAFF	TGTGCCAGTGGACAGGGAACCAACACTGAAGCTTTCTTT
TRBV5-1	NA	once	TRBJ1-3	CASSSGGFSGNTIYF	TGCGCCAGCAGCTCCGGCGGCTTCTCTGGAAACACCATATATTTT
TRBV27	TRBD2	few	TRBJ2-1	CASKVGTRRGDEQFF	TGTGCCAGCAAGGTCGGGACTAGACGTGGCGATGAGCAGTTCTTC